The 13 T cell receptor beta chains listed next were all sequenced from one sample in a study of T cell responses to AZD1222 COVID-19 vaccine. The repertoire was sequenced with immunoSEQ multiplex PCR; TCRdb's copy has only in-frame clones and lacks some. Of around 140,000 clones listed, about 86% are singletons. The sample was peripheral blood, taken 28 days after the second AZD1222 dose. The receptor set was obtained from an adult who received the AZD1222 COVID-19 vaccine.

The V call is TRBV30, the J call TRBJ1-2; 7 nucleotides agree with TRBD1. Losses at the gene ends were 2 bases for V and 5 bases for J; bases not matched to a gene: 11. CDR1 is GTSNPN, CDR2 SVGIG, per germline (reference sequence). The CDR3 extends over 15 amino acids. The CDR3 DNA reads as TGTGCCTGGAGTCGAGACAGGGCTCTTCGTTATGGCTACACCTTC. Amino acids: CAWSRDRALRYGYTF.

The chain carries TRBV6-6 and TRBJ1-1; 7 bases are a match to TRBD1. CDR3 length: 14 residues. V was pared by 5 bases and J by 8 bases, with 11 bases of the junction left unmatched. Germline V gene data show CDR1 as MNHNY and CDR2 as SVGAGI (reference sequence). The CDR3 sequence is CASSLDQGGLEAFF. CDR3 coding DNA: TGTGCCAGCAGTCTCGACCAAGGGGGCCTAGAAGCTTTCTTT.

The chain employs TRBV29-1 and TRBJ1-2; TRBD1 matches at 10 bases. The V gene end was trimmed by 1 base and the J gene end by 6 bases; junction bases not matched to a gene: 5. The CDR3 contains 14 residues. Germline V CDR1 and CDR2: SQVTM, ANQGSEA. CDR3 sequence reads: CSVEVWDRGNGYTF. CDR3 sequence (DNA): TGCAGCGTTGAAGTTTGGGACAGGGGTAATGGCTACACCTTC.

The J gene is TRBJ2-1, the V gene TRBV21-1; no DNA check was done on the table's D call, TRBD1. TRBV21-1 is a listed pseudogene. The CDR3 has 17 amino acids. The CDR3 region is CASSKGCIRDSYNEQFF. The CDR3 region has the DNA TGTGCCAGCAGCAAAGGGTGTATAAGAGACAGCTACAATGAGCAGTTCTTC.

The J gene is TRBJ2-3, the V gene TRBV18; 10 positions agree with TRBD2. The CDR3 has 15 residues. Germline assignment: CDR1 KGHSH and CDR2 LQKENI. V lost 4 bases and J lost 2; bases outside the gene matches: 3. CDR3 loop: CASSRGLADTDTQYF. CDR3 DNA: TGTGCCAGCTCACGAGGACTAGCGGACACAGATACGCAGTATTTT.

The chain links TRBV6-6 to TRBJ1-2; TRBD1 matches at 7 bases. V shed 8 bases, J shed 0 bases, and the junction held 6 bases outside the gene matches. The CDR3 is 14 amino acids. The germline gives CDR1 MNHNY, CDR2 SVGAGI (reference sequence). The CDR3 region is CASGGDRSNYGYTF. CDR3 in DNA: TGTGCCAGCGGTGGGGACAGATCTAACTATGGCTACACCTTC.

The chain carries TRBV27 and TRBJ2-7; tentative D call: TRBD2 (6 bases). CDR1 is MNHEY and CDR2 is SMNVEV in the germline V gene (reference sequence). The CDR3 is 14 residues long. V was cut by 2 bases and J by 3 bases, with 11 bases left in between. The CDR3 region has the DNA TGTGCCAGCAGTTTAGGATTGGGGGGCTACGAGCAGTACTTC. It specifies CASSLGLGGYEQYF.

The V and J genes are TRBV2 and TRBJ1-2, with D possibly TRBD1 on 6 matching bases. The ends were cut back, 3 bases at V and 4 bases at J, with 9 bases in the middle. Germline CDR1 SNHLY, CDR2 FYNNEI. This CDR3 is 13 amino acids long. CDR3 nucleotides: TGTGCCAGCAGTGAGGGAGGGGGCTATGGCTACACCTTC. Translation: CASSEGGGYGYTF.

The V gene is TRBV30, the J gene TRBJ2-2; unclear D gene. V was clipped by 2 bases and J by 2 bases, with 9 bases between them. Germline V gene sequence: CDR1 GTSNPN, CDR2 SVGIG (reference sequence). The CDR3 is made up of 14 amino acids. DNA of the CDR3: TGTGCCTGGAGTTTATACACAAACACCGGGGAGCTGTTTTTT. This codes for CAWSLYTNTGELFF.

The genes are TRBV30 and TRBJ1-2; D may be TRBD1 (5 bases). CDR1 is GTSNPN and CDR2 is SVGIG in the germline V gene (reference sequence). The V end was cut by 2 bases, the J end by 8 bases, with 15 bases between. The CDR3 covers 13 residues. The CDR3 nucleotides read TGTGCCTGGAGTCAAAAACCAGGGTACGGCTACACCTTC. Encoded protein: CAWSQKPGYGYTF. Full variable domain (outside the CDR3, taken from reference TRBV30 and TRBJ1-2): SQTIHQWPATLVQPVGSPLSLECTVEGTSNPNLYWYRQAAGRGLQLLFYSVGIGQISSEVPQNLSASRPQDRQFILSSKKLLLSDSGFYLCAWSQKPGYGYTFGSGTRLTVV.

This clone was detected only a few times. This sequence joins TRBV6-5 and TRBJ1-1, with D maybe TRBD1 (6 bases). Trimming cost V 7 bases and J 11 bases, with 20 bases left between them. This CDR3 comprises 13 residues. The germline V gene encodes CDR1 MNHEY and CDR2 SVGAGI. CDR3 coding DNA: TGTGCCAGCACCCCCTGGGGGCCCTACGAGGCTTTCTTT. This gives the protein CASTPWGPYEAFF.

The CDR3: CAWTRLNGRYNEQFF. The CDR3, as DNA: TGTGCCTGGACCCGACTGAACGGGCGTTACAATGAGCAGTTCTTC. V gene TRBV30 combines with J gene TRBJ2-1; the D is unclear. Looked up from germline, CDR1 is GTSNPN and CDR2 is SVGIG (reference sequence). The CDR3 extends over 15 amino acids. V lost 4 bases and J lost 4, with 17 bases in between.

The chain recombines TRBV3-1 (or the pseudogene TRBV3-2) with TRBJ2-3; 8 nucleotides align to TRBD2. There are 16 residues in the CDR3. J lost 5 bases, V lost 0 bases, and 7 bases had no gene match. Looked up from germline, CDR1 is LGHDT and CDR2 is YNNKEL (reference sequence). The CDR3 sequence: CASSQDEREFEDTQYF. The DNA for the CDR3 is TGTGCCAGCAGCCAAGATGAGCGGGAGTTTGAAGATACGCAGTATTTT.